This entry lists 10 T cell receptor beta chains sequenced from one sample in a study of blood T cell repertoires in COVID-19. Produced via immunoSEQ multiplex PCR; TCRdb's table is partial and in-frame only. The table lists approximately 40,000 clones, nearly 90% of them singletons. Sequencing was done on a sample of peripheral blood. The receptor source for this set is a man aged 60 to 69 with COVID-19, enrolled during active disease.

The chain joins TRBV29-1 to TRBJ1-2; D is ambiguous. This CDR3 is built from 13 residues. The V end was cut by 2 bases, the J end by 5 bases, with 12 bases between. Germline assignment: CDR1 SQVTM and CDR2 ANQGSEA. In DNA, the CDR3 is TGCAGCGTTGAAAAGGACTTCGGGTATGGCTACACCTTC. It is translated as CSVEKDFGYGYTF.

The chain recombines TRBV6-5 with TRBJ2-7, with a tentative D call TRBD1 (5 bases). Germline values: CDR1 MNHEY, CDR2 SVGAGI. The CDR3 runs 13 residues. V lost 6 bases and J lost 5, with 14 bases in between. The CDR3 DNA is TGTGCCAGCAGGCCTCAGGGAAGAAACGAGCAGTACTTC. It codes for CASRPQGRNEQYF.

This chain connects TRBV19 to TRBJ1-2; TRBD1 agrees at 7 bases. From germline, CDR1 is LNHDA and CDR2 SQIVND (reference sequence). The CDR3 has 12 residues. The J segment lost 4 bases and the V segment lost 8 bases, leaving 4 bases of the junction unmatched. The CDR3 is CASEGQLYGYTF. As DNA, the CDR3 is TGTGCCAGTGAGGGACAGCTCTATGGCTACACCTTC.

Remarks on this clone: One end of the junction is discordant with germline, which a read error may explain. This chain joins TRBV19 and TRBJ2-2; a weak D match, TRBD1 (6 bases). CDR3 length: 13 amino acids. The germline CDR1 and CDR2 sequences are LNHDA and SQIVND (reference sequence). In nucleotides, the CDR3 is TGTGCCAGTAGTACGGACAGAACCGGGGAGTTGTTTTTT. Protein product: CASSTDRTGELFF.

The V and J genes are TRBV7-9 and TRBJ2-1, with D maybe TRBD2 (6 bases). V lost 1 base and J lost 7, with 8 bases in between. The germline V gene has CDR1 SEHNR and CDR2 FQNEAQ (reference sequence). The CDR3 is 13 residues long. CDR3 nucleotide sequence: TGTGCCAGCAGCTTAGGAGGGAGGAATGAGCAGTTCTTC. It is translated as CASSLGGRNEQFF.

CDR3 loop: CASSPRTGFNYEQYF. CDR3 coding DNA: TGTGCCAGCAGTCCGCGGACAGGGTTTAACTACGAGCAGTACTTC. This chain connects TRBV6-5 to TRBJ2-7, with 8 nucleotides matching TRBD1. Germline trimming cut 5 bases from V and 3 bases from J; bases unmatched to any gene: 9. Germline V CDR1 and CDR2: MNHEY, SVGAGI. This CDR3 has 15 amino acids.

The gene calls are TRBV28 and TRBJ1-4, with D uncertain. Germline assignment: CDR1 MDHEN and CDR2 SYDVKM. The CDR3 has 14 amino acids. The V gene lost 3 bases and the J gene lost 0 bases, with 5 bases spanning the gap. CDR3 DNA: TGTGCCAGCAGTTTGAGCGCAACTAATGAAAAACTGTTTTTT. Translating it yields CASSLSATNEKLFF.

The chain couples TRBV6-5 to TRBJ2-3; 8 nucleotides line up with TRBD1. The CDR3 sequence is 15 residues long. CDR1 is MNHEY and CDR2 is SVGAGI in the germline V gene. Unmatched junction bases numbered 8, after V lost 7 bases and J lost 2 bases. CDR3 in amino acids: CASITGTGHTDTQYF. For the CDR3, the DNA is TGTGCCAGCATTACCGGGACAGGTCACACAGATACGCAGTATTTT.

The chain combines TRBV6-2 or TRBV6-3 with TRBJ2-7, with a weak D call TRBD2 (6 bases). From germline, CDR1 is MNHEY and CDR2 SVGEGT. CDR3 length: 16 amino acids. Trimming cost V 0 bases and J 3 bases, with 15 bases left between them. This chain's CDR3 is CASSYSGPGLNYEQYF. The CDR3 coding sequence is TGTGCCAGCAGTTACTCTGGGCCGGGACTGAACTACGAGCAGTACTTC.

The chain recombines TRBV28 with TRBJ2-6, with 8 bases that match TRBD2. The CDR3 spans 18 residues. The germline CDR1 and CDR2 sequences are MDHEN and SYDVKM. V was clipped by 6 bases and J by 0 bases; unmatched bases: 10. The CDR3 sequence: CASSSGGHWNSGANVLTF. CDR3 DNA: TGTGCCAGCAGCTCGGGAGGGCACTGGAACTCTGGGGCCAACGTCCTGACTTTC.